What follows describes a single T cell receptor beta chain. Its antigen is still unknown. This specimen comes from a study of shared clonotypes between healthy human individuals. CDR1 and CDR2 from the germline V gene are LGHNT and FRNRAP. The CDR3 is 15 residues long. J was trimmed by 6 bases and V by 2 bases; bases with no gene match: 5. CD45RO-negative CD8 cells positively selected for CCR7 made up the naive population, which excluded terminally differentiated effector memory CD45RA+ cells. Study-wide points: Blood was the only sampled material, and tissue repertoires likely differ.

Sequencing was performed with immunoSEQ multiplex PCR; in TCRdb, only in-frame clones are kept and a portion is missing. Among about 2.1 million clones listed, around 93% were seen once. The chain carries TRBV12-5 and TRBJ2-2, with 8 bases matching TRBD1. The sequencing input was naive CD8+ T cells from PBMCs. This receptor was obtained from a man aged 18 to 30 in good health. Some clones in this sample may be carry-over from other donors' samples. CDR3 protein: CASGLFGQGAGELFF. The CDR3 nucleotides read TGTGCTAGTGGTTTGTTTGGACAGGGCGCCGGGGAGCTGTTTTTT.